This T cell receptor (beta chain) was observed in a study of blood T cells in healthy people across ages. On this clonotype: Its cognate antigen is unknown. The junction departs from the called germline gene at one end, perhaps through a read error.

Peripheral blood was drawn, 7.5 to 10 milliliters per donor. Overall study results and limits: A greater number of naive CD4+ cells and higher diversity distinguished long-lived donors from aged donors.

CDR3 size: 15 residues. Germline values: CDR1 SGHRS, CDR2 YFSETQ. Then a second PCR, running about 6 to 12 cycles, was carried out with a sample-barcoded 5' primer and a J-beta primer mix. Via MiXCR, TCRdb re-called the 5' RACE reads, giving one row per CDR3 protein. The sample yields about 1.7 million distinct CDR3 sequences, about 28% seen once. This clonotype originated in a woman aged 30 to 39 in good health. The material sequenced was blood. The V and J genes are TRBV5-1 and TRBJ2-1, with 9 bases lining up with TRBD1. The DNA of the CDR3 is TGCGCCTGCAGCCAAGGGACAGGGCTGGGCAATGAGCAGTTCTTC. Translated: CACSQGTGLGNEQFF.